The 14 T cell receptor beta chains below come from one sample, sequenced in a study of beta chain features in type 1 diabetes. Isolated RNA was reverse transcribed in full, so expressed TCRB transcripts were sequenced. TCRdb's table, derived via immunoSEQ multiplex PCR, lists solely in-frame clones and lacks some. The table has approximately 160,000 clones, about 7.3% seen once. What was sequenced was central memory CD4+ T cells from blood. All receptors come from a man between 18 and 29 years old in good health.

This clone was seen a handful of times. V and J are TRBV6-6 and TRBJ2-3; 8 bases fit TRBD1. The germline gives CDR1 MNHNY, CDR2 SVGAGI (reference sequence). This CDR3 contains 14 residues. Losses at the gene ends were 6 bases for V and 3 bases for J; bases not matched to a gene: 5. CDR3 sequence (DNA): TGTGCCAGCAGGGAACAGGGGGGAACAGATACGCAGTATTTT. The encoded protein is CASREQGGTDTQYF.

This clone was found a few times. The J gene is TRBJ1-5, the V gene TRBV28, with 8 bases lining up with TRBD1. This CDR3 spans 15 amino acids. Per the germline V gene, CDR1 is MDHEN and CDR2 is SYDVKM. J was trimmed by 5 bases and V by 5 bases; bases with no gene match: 8. DNA of the CDR3: TGTGCCAGCAGTGAGGGGGGACAGGAGTATCAGCCCCAGCATTTT. Protein: CASSEGGQEYQPQHF.

This clone was observed many times. This rearrangement joins TRBV6-4 to TRBJ1-2; D perhaps matches TRBD1 (5 bases). V lost 3 bases and J 6 bases, leaving 11 bases between the germline ends. The CDR3 loop spans 13 amino acids. Germline lookup yields CDR1 MRHNA and CDR2 SNTAGT. CDR3 in DNA: TGTGCCAGCAGTGATACTTGGGGCAATGGCTACACCTTC. As protein: CASSDTWGNGYTF.

The J gene is TRBJ1-2, the V gene TRBV7-2, with TRBD1 as a possible D gene (6 bases). CDR1 and CDR2 from the germline V gene are SGHTA and FQGNSA. The CDR3 is made up of 17 amino acids. V lost 0 bases to trimming and J lost 7 bases, with 21 bases between them. The CDR3 spells CASSLAIDRQGKGGYTF. The DNA for the CDR3 is TGTGCCAGCAGCTTAGCGATAGACAGGCAGGGAAAAGGTGGCTACACCTTC.

This clone was counted ten times or more. The chain is built from TRBV29-1 and TRBJ1-1; 7 nucleotides line up with TRBD1. The junction had 4 bases not matched to a gene; V was cut back by 5 bases and J by 1 base. Germline loops: CDR1 SQVTM, CDR2 ANQGSEA. This CDR3 region has 13 residues. The CDR3 region has the DNA TGCAGCGTTCAACGGGACAGGAACACTGAAGCTTTCTTT. It translates to CSVQRDRNTEAFF.

This clone was seen repeatedly, ten times or more. V is TRBV7-9 and J is TRBJ2-7, with D possibly matching TRBD2 (6 bases). Germline assignment: CDR1 SEHNR and CDR2 FQNEAQ (reference sequence). V was clipped by 4 bases and J by 0 bases, with 7 bases between them. This CDR3 has 13 amino acids. CDR3 nucleotides: TGTGCCAGCAGCTCGGACTACTCCTACGAGCAGTACTTC. This translates into CASSSDYSYEQYF.

The chain couples TRBV30 to TRBJ1-2, with D perhaps matching TRBD1 (5 bases). The germline V and J ends were trimmed by 1 base and 8 bases, with 14 bases remaining between them. The CDR3 covers 13 residues. Germline CDR1 GTSNPN, CDR2 SVGIG (reference sequence). The CDR3 region has the DNA TGTGCCTGGAGTGATACAGGCGCTCGCGGCTACACCTTC. It specifies CAWSDTGARGYTF.

This clone was recorded a few times. The CDR3 region is CASSTGLAGTEQYF. For the CDR3, the DNA is TGTGCCAGCAGCACCGGACTAGCGGGAACCGAGCAGTACTTC. The chain carries TRBV7-2 and TRBJ2-5; TRBD2 aligns across 12 bases. The better agreement between TRBJ2-7 and the DNA end casts doubt on the J call. The CDR3 has 14 residues. CDR1 and CDR2 (germline): SGHTA, FQGNSA.

This clone showed up just a few times. One end of the junction is discordant with germline, which a read error may explain. J is TRBJ2-1 and V is TRBV6-1; tentative D call: TRBD1 (6 bases). This CDR3 contains 14 residues. Germline V CDR1 and CDR2: MNHNS, SASEGT. CDR3 residues: CAISGQSSYNEQFF. CDR3 nucleotides: TGTGCCATCAGTGGACAGAGCTCCTACAATGAGCAGTTCTTC.

This clone has a handful of counts. The V and J genes are TRBV4-3 and TRBJ2-7, with D maybe TRBD1 (5 bases). Trimming stripped 2 bases from V and 0 bases from J, with 17 bases between. The CDR3 consists of 17 residues. Germline V gene sequence: CDR1 LGHNA, CDR2 YSLEER. CDR3 in amino acids: CASSQFLGTGFSYEQYF. The DNA for the CDR3 is TGCGCCAGCAGCCAATTTTTAGGAACAGGCTTCTCCTACGAGCAGTACTTC.

This clone was observed many times. In DNA form, the CDR3 reads TGCAGCGTTGTTGCGGCGGGAGTGGGGGAGCAGTACTTC. Residues: CSVVAAGVGEQYF. The chain combines TRBV29-1 with TRBJ2-7, with 7 bases fitting TRBD2. CDR1 and CDR2 from the germline V gene are SQVTM and ANQGSEA. The V segment lost 4 bases and the J segment 7 bases; nucleotides outside the gene matches: 10. This CDR3 has 13 amino acids.

In this sample, this clone turned up a few times. This rearrangement joins TRBV6-1 to TRBJ2-1; the match to TRBD1 covers 11 bases. V was clipped by 6 bases and J by 4 bases; unmatched bases: 5. Germline V gene sequence: CDR1 MNHNS, CDR2 SASEGT. CDR3 length: 15 residues. The CDR3 DNA follows: TGTGCCAGCAGCGTCGGACAGGGGGCTTACAATGAGCAGTTCTTC. Translated, it gives CASSVGQGAYNEQFF.

The table lists this clone with many counts. The rearrangement joins TRBV27 to TRBJ1-1; no firm D call. With 8 bases removed from V and 0 bases from J, the gap between germline ends came to 10 bases. Germline lookup yields CDR1 MNHEY and CDR2 SMNVEV (reference sequence). The length of the CDR3 is 13 residues. The CDR3 here is CASQHPMNTEAFF. CDR3 coding DNA: TGTGCCAGCCAACACCCAATGAACACTGAAGCTTTCTTT.

J is TRBJ2-2 and V is TRBV27, with D unresolved. Per the germline V gene, CDR1 is MNHEY and CDR2 is SMNVEV (reference sequence). V gave up 8 bases and J gave up 0 bases, with 10 bases separating them. This CDR3 has 14 residues. CDR3 loop: CASRFQANTGELFF. The CDR3 bases are TGTGCCAGCCGGTTTCAGGCGAACACCGGGGAGCTGTTTTTT.